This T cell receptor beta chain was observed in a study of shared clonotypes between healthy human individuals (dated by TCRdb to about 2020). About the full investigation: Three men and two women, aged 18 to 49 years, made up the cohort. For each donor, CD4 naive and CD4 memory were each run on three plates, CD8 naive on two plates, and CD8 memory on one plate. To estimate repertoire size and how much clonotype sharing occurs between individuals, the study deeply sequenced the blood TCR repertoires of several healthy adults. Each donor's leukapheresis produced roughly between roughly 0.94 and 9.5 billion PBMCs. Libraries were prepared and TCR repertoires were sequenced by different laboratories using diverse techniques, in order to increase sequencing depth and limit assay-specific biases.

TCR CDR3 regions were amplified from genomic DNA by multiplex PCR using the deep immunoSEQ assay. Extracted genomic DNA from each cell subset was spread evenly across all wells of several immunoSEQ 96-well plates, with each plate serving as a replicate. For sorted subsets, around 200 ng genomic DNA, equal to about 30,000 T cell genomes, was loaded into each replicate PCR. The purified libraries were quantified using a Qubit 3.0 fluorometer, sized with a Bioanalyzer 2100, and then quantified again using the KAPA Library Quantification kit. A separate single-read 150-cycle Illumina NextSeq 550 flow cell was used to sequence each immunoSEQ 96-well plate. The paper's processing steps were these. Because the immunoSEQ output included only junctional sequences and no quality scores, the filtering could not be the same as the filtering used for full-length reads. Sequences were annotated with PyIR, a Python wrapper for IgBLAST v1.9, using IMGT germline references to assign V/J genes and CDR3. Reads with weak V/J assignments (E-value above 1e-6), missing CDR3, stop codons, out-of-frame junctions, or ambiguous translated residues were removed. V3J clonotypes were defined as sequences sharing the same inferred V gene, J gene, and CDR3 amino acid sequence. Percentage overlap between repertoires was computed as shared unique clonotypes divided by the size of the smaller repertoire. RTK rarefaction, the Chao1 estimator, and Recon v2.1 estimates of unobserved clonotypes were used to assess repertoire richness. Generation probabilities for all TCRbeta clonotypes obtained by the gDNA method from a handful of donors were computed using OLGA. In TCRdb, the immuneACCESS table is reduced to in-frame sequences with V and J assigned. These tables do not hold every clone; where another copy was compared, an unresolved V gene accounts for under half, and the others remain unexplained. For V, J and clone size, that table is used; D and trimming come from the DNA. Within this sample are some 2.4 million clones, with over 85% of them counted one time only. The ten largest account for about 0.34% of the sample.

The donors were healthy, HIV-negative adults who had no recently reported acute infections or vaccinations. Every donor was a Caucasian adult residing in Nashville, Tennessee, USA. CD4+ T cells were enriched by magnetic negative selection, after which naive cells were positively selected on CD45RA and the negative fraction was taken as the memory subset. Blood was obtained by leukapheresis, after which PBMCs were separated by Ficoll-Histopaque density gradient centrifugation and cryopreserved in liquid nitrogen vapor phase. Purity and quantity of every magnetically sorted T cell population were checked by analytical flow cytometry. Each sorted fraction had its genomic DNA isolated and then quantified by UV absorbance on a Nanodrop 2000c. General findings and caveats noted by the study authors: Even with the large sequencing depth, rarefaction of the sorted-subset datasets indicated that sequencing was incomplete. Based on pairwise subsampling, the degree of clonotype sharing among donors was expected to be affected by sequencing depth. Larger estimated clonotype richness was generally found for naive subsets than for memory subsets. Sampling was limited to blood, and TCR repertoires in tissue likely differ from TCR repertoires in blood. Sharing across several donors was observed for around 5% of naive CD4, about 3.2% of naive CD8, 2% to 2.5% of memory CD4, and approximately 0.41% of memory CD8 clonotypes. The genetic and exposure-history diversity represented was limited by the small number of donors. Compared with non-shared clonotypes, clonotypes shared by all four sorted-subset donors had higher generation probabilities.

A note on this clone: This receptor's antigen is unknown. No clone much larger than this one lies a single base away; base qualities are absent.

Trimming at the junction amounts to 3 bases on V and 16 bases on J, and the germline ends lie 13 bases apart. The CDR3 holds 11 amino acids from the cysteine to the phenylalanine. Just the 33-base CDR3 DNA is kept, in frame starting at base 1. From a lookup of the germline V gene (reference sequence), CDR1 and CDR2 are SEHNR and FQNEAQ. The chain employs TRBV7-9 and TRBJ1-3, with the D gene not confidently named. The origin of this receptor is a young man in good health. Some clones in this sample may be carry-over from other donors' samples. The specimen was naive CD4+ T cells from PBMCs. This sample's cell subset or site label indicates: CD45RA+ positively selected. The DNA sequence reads TGTGCCAGCAGCTTGGGAGCCGGGTGCTATTTT. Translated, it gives CASSLGAGCYF.